Listed below are T cell receptor beta chains from one sample, sequenced in a study of T cells in Graves' hyperthyroidism and ophthalmopathy. TCRdb called the multiplex PCR reads again in MiXCR, with one record for every CDR3 protein. The sample holds about 600,000 distinct CDR3 sequences, approximately 14% seen once. Specimen: blood. These receptors came from a woman under 30 with Graves' ophthalmopathy. The CDR3 runs from the conserved cysteine through the conserved F or W. Clone size is stated in some rows and not others, as once, few, many or a class when expanded.

J gene | CDR3 length | V gene | clone size | CDR3 protein
TRBJ1-1 | 14 | TRBV19 | NA | CASRGQGASTEAFF
TRBJ2-5 | 17 | TRBV5-1 | few | CASRLGQGSWGQETQYF
TRBJ1-2 | 14 | TRBV7-9 | few | CASSFATVTYGYTF
TRBJ2-3 | 11 | TRBV12-3/TRBV12-4 | many | CASSFGRTQYF
TRBJ2-3 | 16 | TRBV11-3 | NA | CASSSGTSGYTDTQYF
TRBJ2-7 | 13 | TRBV7-3 | once | CASSLTAGDEQYF
TRBJ2-3 | 17 | TRBV7-2 | many | CASSKWGVAGASDTQYF
TRBJ1-2 | 17 | TRBV28 | many | CASSAAGTGKTNYGYTF
TRBJ1-1 | 15 | TRBV29-1 | many | CSVGGRLGGDTEAFF
TRBJ2-2 | 15 | TRBV7-3 | NA | CASSIRGGRTGELFF
TRBJ2-2 | 16 | TRBV4-1 | few | CASSQTTTSGTGELFF
TRBJ2-1 | 16 | TRBV20-1 | few | CSARDLRLTTYNEQFF
TRBJ1-1 | 17 | TRBV5-1 | NA | CASSLFGQGAKNTEAFF
TRBJ2-7 | 16 | TRBV5-8 | NA | CASSWGDGASRYEQYF
TRBJ2-7 | 14 | TRBV19 | once | CASSILAGEGEQYF
TRBJ1-3 | 18 | TRBV9 | few | CASRGGSQNRPEEDTIYF
TRBJ1-1 | 13 | TRBV2 | many | CASHEGVNTEAFF
TRBJ1-2 | 16 | TRBV4-3 | NA | CASSQGDRGHYYGYTF
TRBJ2-7 | 14 | TRBV29-1 | many | CSVVASGSSYEQYF
TRBJ2-7 | 13 | TRBV6-9 | many | CASSYTQGYEQYF
TRBJ2-1 | 16 | TRBV19 | NA | CASSLRTSGFYNEQFF
TRBJ2-7 | 11 | TRBV19 | NA | CATWNRGEQYF
TRBJ2-5 | 15 | TRBV28 | many | CASSSSGTAEETQYF
TRBJ1-1 | 13 | TRBV6-1 | many | CASTWTGRTEAFF
TRBJ1-5 | 15 | TRBV12-3/TRBV12-4 | many | CASSPGLGSNQPQHF
TRBJ2-7 | 14 | TRBV30 | many | CAWSEGLTLYEQYF
TRBJ2-3 | 15 | TRBV7-2 | once | CASSFLAGNTDTQYF
TRBJ2-1 | 18 | TRBV15 | few | CATSRSPTEREGRYEQFF
TRBJ2-3 | 15 | TRBV6-1 | few | CASSAMGAQLDTQYF
TRBJ2-1 | 21 | TRBV19 | once | CASSMRWRGLAGGPNYNEQFF
TRBJ2-5 | 13 | TRBV18 | many | CASSPDPQETQYF
TRBJ2-1 | 15 | TRBV9 | NA | CASSSQGTSYNEQFF
TRBJ1-1 | 14 | TRBV28 | many | CASSFPGTLTEAFF
TRBJ2-3 | 15 | TRBV20-1 | many | CSATWTRTITDTQYF
TRBJ2-2 | 14 | TRBV6-1 | few | CASRPRQGPGELFF
TRBJ2-1 | 15 | TRBV5-1 | many | CASSLRQGLYGEQFF
TRBJ2-7 | 12 | TRBV11-3 | many | CASSREGYEQYF
TRBJ2-7 | 15 | TRBV20-1 | few | CSARDLGSRTYEQYF
TRBJ2-7 | 12 | TRBV28 | many | CASSFSFGEQYF
TRBJ2-7 | 11 | TRBV6-1 | many | CASSVSYEQYF